The T cell receptor (beta chain) under discussion was sequenced for a study of T cells in Graves' hyperthyroidism and ophthalmopathy (dated by TCRdb to between 2018 and 2020). Some background on the complete study: Peripheral blood samples were taken at the time of initial diagnosis, prior to any treatment. The 100 or so discovery patients were randomly split 7:3 into training and test sets. After blood sampling, hyperthyroidism patients were treated with methimazole at a starting dose of 30 mg daily, and ophthalmopathy patients were treated with high-dose intravenous methylprednisolone. Prospective prediction of ophthalmopathy was tested in an independent validation cohort consisting of fewer than 20 hyperthyroidism patients and more than 15 patients who later progressed to ophthalmopathy. According to the paper, TCR Vbeta CDR3 sequencing was carried out on 135 peripheral blood samples, which came from approximately 41 ophthalmopathy, about 75 hyperthyroidism and about 17 progressor patients. To identify TCR V-J signatures that set the groups apart, the researchers used a discovery cohort of 90 to 100 patients, made up of under 50 with Graves' ophthalmopathy and about 55 with stable Graves' hyperthyroidism. The study also compared thyroid tissue and blood T-cell repertoires from a handful of Graves' hyperthyroidism patients.

Findings and caveats that apply to the study as a whole: In validation, the model predicted progression to ophthalmopathy a median of approximately 6.3 months before onset, with about 64% sensitivity and roughly 79% specificity. Most expanded thyroid clonotypes (frequency above 0.001) were also found in blood, which suggests that blood repertoires may mirror thyroid immune responses. No statistical method was used to fix the sample size in advance, and group allocation was not hidden from the investigators. A 13 V-J signature model separated ophthalmopathy from stable hyperthyroidism, with just over 85% sensitivity and around 84% specificity in cross-validation and 80%/75% in testing.

Moderately to severely active disease, a Clinical Activity Score of at least 3, a NOSPECS grade of at least 4, and a duration under 3 months were present in ophthalmopathy patients. Patients with uncontrolled infections, other autoimmune diseases, pregnancy or lactation were excluded. Diagnoses relied on clinical symptoms, serum thyroxine and TRAb, thyroid ultrasound and orbital computed tomography. Ficoll-Paque density gradient centrifugation was used to isolate PBMCs from about 9 ml of fresh peripheral blood. Trizol reagent was used to extract total RNA, and RNA quality was then checked on an Agilent 2100 Bioanalyzer. Per the germline V gene (reference sequence), DFQATT is the CDR1 and SNEGSKA is the CDR2. V is pruned by 6 bases and J by 4 bases, leaving 5 bases of the junction without a gene match. Reading from cysteine to phenylalanine, the CDR3 counts 13 amino acids. Here the CDR3 DNA is all that survives: 39 bases in frame from base 1.

This clonotype occurred many times. Its antigen is not yet known. No per-base quality is available; no much larger clone lies one base away. Amplification of TCR beta CDR3 regions was carried out from RNA transcripts. A first-round RT-PCR of the TCR CDR3 used the HTBI primer set with the Qiagen OneStep RT-PCR kit. Libraries were constructed in a second round of multiplex PCR, after which size selection and purification were carried out. The libraries were sequenced on an Illumina HiSeq2000 using paired-end 100 bp reads. For the original study's pipeline: SOAPnuke was used to process the raw data, with reads discarded if the reads contained adapters or uncalled bases, had a mean Phred below 15, or lacked an exact constant-primer or identifier match. COPE v1.2.5 was used to merge high-quality paired reads, and clonotypes were defined as unique nucleotide sequences. MiTCR v1.1 was used to align clonotypes to the IMGT TRBV, TRBD and TRBJ reference segments. The analysis included only V-J combinations with a frequency above 0.0001, which together covered 98% to 99.2% of the repertoires. A TCS score was defined as the ratio between F50 (clonal expansion) and ExV (chaos), using BLOSUM62-based TCRdist between CDR3 peptides within each V-J. Welch's t-statistics and random forest reduced roughly 500 V-J features to 13, which were used in a naive Bayes classifier (R e1071). TCRdb applied fastp at Q25 and MiXCR to the public reads, then kept only in-frame beta chains. Rows are unified per CDR3 protein, each entry keeping the most common DNA and genes. TCRdb's processing, not the authors' own work, is the source of the V and J calls. The table for this sample lists 250,000 to 300,000 distinct CDR3 sequences; 17% of them were counted only once. Over 50% of the sample belongs to the ten largest clones.

This TCR derives from a woman aged 60-75 years with Graves' ophthalmopathy. Sequenced: blood. The sequence is built from TRBV20-1 and TRBJ1-5; TRBD1 fits 8 bases in the junction. The nucleotide sequence reads as follows: TGCAGTGCCTGGACAGGGCATAATCAGCCCCAGCATTTT. It codes for CSAWTGHNQPQHF.